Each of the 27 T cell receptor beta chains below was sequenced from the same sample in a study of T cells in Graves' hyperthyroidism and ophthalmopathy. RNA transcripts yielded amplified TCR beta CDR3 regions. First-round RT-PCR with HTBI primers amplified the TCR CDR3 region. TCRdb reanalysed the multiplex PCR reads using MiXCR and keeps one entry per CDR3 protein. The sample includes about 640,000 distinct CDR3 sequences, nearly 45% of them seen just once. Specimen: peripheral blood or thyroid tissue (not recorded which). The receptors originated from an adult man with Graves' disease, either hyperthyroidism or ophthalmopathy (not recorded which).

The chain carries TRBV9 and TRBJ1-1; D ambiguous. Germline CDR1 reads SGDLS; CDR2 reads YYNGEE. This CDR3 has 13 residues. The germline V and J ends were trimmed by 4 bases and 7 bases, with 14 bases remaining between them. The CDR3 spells CASSQAKSSEAFF. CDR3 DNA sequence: TGTGCCAGCAGCCAGGCAAAAAGTAGTGAAGCTTTCTTT.

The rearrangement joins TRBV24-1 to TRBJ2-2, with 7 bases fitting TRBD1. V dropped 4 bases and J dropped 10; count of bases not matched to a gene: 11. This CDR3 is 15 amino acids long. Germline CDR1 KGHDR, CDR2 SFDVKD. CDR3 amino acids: CATSDSTGVLEELFF. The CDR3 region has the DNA TGTGCCACCAGTGACTCAACAGGGGTCTTGGAGGAGCTGTTTTTT.

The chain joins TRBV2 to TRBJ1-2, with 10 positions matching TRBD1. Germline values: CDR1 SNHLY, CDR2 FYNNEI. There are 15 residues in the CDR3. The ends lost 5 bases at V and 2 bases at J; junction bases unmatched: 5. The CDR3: CASSPDRGANYGYTF. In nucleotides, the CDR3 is TGTGCCAGCAGTCCGGACAGGGGGGCGAACTATGGCTACACCTTC.

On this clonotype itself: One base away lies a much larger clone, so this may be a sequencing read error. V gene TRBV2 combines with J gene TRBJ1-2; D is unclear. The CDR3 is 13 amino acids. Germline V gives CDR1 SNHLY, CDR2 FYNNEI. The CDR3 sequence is CAIEVGSDYSYTF. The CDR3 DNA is TGTGCCATAGAGGTGGGGTCGGACTATAGCTACACCTTC.

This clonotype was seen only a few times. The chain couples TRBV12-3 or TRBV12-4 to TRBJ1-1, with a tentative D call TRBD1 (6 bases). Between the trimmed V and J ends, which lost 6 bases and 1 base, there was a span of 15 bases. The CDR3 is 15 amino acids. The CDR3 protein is CASRKPGQRNTEAFF. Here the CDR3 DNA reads TGTGCCAGCAGGAAACCGGGACAAAGGAACACTGAAGCTTTCTTT.

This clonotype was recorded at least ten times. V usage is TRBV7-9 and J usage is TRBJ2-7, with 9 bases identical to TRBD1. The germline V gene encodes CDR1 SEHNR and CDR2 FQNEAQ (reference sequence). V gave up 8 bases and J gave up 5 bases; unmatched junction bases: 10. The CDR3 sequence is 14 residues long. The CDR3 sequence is CASRFGTGNHEQYF. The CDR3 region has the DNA TGTGCCAGCCGTTTCGGGACAGGGAACCACGAGCAGTACTTC.

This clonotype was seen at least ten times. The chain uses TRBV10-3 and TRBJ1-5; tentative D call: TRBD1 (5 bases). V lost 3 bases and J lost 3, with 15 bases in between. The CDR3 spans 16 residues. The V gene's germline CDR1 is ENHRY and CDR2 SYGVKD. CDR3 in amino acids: CAISDQAQGPNQPQHF. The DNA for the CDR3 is TGTGCCATCAGTGATCAGGCGCAGGGACCCAATCAGCCCCAGCATTTT.

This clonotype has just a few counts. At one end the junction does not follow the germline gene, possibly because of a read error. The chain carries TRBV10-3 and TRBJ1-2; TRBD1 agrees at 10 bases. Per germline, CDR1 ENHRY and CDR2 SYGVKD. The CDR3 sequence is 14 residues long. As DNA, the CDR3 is TGTGCCAGCAGTCGGACAGGGGGTCGGAATGGCTACACCTTC. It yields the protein CASSRTGGRNGYTF.

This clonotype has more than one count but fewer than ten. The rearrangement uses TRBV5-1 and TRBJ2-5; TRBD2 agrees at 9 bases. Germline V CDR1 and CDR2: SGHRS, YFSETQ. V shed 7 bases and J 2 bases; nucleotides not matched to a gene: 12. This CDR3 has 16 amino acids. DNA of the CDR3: TGCGCCAGCGGGGAATTTAGCGGGGGCTATCAAGAGACCCAGTACTTC. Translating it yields CASGEFSGGYQETQYF.

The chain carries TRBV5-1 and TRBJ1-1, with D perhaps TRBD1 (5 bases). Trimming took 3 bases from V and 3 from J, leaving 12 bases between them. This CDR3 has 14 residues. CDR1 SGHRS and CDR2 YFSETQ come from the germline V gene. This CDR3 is CASSYQGIDTEAFF. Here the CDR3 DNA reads TGCGCCAGCAGCTATCAGGGTATCGACACTGAAGCTTTCTTT. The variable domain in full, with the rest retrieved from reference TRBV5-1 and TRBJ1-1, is KAGVTQTPRYLIKTRGQQVTLSCSPISGHRSVSWYQQTPGQGLQFLFEYFSETQRNKGNFPGRFSGRQFSNSRSEMNVSTLELGDSALYLCASSYQGIDTEAFFGQGTRLTVV.

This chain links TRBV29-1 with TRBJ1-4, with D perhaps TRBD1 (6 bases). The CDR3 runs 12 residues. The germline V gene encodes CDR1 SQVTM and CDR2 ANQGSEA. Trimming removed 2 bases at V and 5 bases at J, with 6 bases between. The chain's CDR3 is CSVEQGNEKLFF. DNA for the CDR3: TGCAGCGTTGAACAGGGGAATGAAAAACTGTTTTTT.

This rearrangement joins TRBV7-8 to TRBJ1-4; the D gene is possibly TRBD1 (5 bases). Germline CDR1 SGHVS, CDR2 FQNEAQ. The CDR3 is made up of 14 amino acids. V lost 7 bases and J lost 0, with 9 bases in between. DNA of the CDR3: TGTGCCAGCACCCTAGGGGCAACTAATGAAAAACTGTTTTTT. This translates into CASTLGATNEKLFF.

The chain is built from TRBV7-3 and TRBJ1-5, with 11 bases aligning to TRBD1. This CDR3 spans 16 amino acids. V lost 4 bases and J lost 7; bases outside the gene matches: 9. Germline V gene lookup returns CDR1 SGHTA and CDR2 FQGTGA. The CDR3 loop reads CASSYNTGTGGQPQHF. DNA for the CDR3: TGTGCCAGCAGCTACAACACCGGGACAGGGGGGCAGCCCCAGCATTTT.

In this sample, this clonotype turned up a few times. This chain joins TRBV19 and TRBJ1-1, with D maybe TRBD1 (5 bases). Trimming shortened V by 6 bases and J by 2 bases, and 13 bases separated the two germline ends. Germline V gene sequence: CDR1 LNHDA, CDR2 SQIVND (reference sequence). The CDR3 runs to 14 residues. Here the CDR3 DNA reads TGTGCCAGTAGAACAAGACAGAAAAACACTGAAGCTTTCTTT. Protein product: CASRTRQKNTEAFF.

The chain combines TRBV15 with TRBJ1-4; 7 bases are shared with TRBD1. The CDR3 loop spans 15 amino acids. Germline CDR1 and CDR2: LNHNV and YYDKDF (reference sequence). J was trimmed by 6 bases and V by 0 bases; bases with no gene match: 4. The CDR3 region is CATSRDRQGYEKLFF. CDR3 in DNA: TGTGCCACCAGCAGAGATCGACAGGGATATGAAAAACTGTTTTTT.

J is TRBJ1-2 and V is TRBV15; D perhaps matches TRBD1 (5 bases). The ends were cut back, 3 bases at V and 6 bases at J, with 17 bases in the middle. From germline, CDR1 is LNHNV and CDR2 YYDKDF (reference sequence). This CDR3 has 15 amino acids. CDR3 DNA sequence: TGTGCCACCAGCAGGGTCAGGGCGCCGACGCATGGCTACACCTTC. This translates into CATSRVRAPTHGYTF.

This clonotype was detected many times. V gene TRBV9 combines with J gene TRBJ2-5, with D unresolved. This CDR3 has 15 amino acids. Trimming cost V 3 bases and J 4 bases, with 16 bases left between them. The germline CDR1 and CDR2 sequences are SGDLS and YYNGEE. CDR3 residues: CASSGSGASGETQYF. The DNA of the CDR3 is TGTGCCAGCAGCGGTAGTGGCGCGTCGGGAGAGACCCAGTACTTC. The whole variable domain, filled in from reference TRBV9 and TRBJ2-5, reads DSGVTQTPKHLITATGQRVTLRCSPRSGDLSVYWYQQSLDQGLQFLIQYYNGEERAKGNILERFSAQQFPDLHSELNLSSLELGDSALYFCASSGSGASGETQYFGPGTRLLVL.

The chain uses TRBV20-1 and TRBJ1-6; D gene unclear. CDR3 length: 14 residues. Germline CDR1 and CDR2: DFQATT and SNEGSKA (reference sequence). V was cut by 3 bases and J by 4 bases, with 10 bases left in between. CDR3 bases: TGCAGTGCTAGTTCCGGACTTTATAATTCACCCCTCCACTTT. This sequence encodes CSASSGLYNSPLHF.

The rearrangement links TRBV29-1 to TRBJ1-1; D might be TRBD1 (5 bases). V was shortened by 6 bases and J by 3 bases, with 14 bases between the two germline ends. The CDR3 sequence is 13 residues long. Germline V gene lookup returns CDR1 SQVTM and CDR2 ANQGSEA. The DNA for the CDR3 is TGCAGCGTAGGTGAGGGGTTGGACACTGAAGCTTTCTTT. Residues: CSVGEGLDTEAFF.

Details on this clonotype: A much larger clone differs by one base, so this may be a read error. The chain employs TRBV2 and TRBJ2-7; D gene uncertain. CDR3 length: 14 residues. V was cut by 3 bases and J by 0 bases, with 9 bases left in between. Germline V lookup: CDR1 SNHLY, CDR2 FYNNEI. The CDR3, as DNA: TGTGCCAGCAGTGATCGGACCTACTCCTACGAGCAGTACTTC. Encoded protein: CASSDRTYSYEQYF. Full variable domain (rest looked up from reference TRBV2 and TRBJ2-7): EPEVTQTPSHQVTQMGQEVILRCVPISNHLYFYWYRQILGQKVEFLVSFYNNEISEKSEIFDDQFSVERPDGSNFTLKIRSTKLEDSAMYFCASSDRTYSYEQYFGPGTRLTVT.

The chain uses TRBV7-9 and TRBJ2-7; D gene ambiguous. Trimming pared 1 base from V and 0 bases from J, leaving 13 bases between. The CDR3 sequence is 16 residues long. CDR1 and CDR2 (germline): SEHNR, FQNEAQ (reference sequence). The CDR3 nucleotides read TGTGCCAGCAGCTTAGAGGGTGTCCTGAGCTCCTACGAGCAGTACTTC. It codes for CASSLEGVLSSYEQYF.

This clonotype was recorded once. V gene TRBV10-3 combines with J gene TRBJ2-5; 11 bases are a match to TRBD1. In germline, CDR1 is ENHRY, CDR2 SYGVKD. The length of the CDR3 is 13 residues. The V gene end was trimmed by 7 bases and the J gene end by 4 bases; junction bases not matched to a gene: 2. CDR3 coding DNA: TGTGCCATCACTGGGACAGGGGGAGAGACCCAGTACTTC. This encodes CAITGTGGETQYF.

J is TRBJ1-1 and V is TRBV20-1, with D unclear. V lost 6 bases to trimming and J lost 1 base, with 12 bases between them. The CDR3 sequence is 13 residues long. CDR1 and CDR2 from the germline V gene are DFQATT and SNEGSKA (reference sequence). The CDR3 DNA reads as TGCAGTGCCCAGCAAGACCGGAACACTGAAGCTTTCTTT. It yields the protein CSAQQDRNTEAFF.

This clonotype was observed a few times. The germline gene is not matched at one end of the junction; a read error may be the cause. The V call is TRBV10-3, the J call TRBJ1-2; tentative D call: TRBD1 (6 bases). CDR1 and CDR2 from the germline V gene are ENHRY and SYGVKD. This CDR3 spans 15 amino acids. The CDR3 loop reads CASSEAGQPTLSYTF. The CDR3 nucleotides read TGTGCCAGCAGTGAGGCAGGACAGCCGACGCTTAGCTACACCTTC.

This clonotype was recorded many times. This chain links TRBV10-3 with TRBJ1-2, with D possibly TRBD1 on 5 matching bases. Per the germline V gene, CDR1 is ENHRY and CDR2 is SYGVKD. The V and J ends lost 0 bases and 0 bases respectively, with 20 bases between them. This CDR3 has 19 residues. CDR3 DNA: TGTGCCATCAGTGAGTCCCTCGTAAACAGGATTACCACTAACTATGGCTACACCTTC. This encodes CAISESLVNRITTNYGYTF.

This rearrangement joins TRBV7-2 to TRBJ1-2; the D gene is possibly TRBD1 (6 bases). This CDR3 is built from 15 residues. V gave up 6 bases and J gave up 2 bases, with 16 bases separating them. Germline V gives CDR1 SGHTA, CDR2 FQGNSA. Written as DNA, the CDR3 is TGTGCCAGCAGTTTCTCGGGACAACAGAACTATGGCTACACCTTC. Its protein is CASSFSGQQNYGYTF. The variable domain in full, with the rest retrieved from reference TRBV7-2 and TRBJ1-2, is GAGVSQSPSNKVTEKGKDVELRCDPISGHTALYWYRQSLGQGLEFLIYFQGNSAPDKSGLPSDRFSAERTGGSVSTLTIQRTQQEDSAVYLCASSFSGQQNYGYTFGSGTRLTVV.

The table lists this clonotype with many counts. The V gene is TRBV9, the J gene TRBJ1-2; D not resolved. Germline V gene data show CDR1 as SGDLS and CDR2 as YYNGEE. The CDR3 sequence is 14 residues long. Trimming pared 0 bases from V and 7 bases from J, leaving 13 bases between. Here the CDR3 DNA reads TGTGCCAGCAGCGTAGATCAGGTTATAGGTGGCTACACCTTC. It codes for CASSVDQVIGGYTF.